The entry that follows covers one T cell receptor (beta chain) sequence. This clonotype was counted between two and nine times. Its antigen specificity is not known. No clone much larger than this one lies a single base away; base qualities are absent. The treatment or condition label here, explained by the study, means: in vitro stimulation with specific CMV peptide epitopes to enrich CMV-specific T cells. This entry belongs to a study of T cell repertoires in cytomegalovirus infection (dated by TCRdb to 2018 to 2020). About the study as a whole: Alongside well-studied HLA-B-restricted epitopes, the peptide stimulations were aimed at recently identified HLA-C-restricted CMV epitopes, whose presentation resists viral immunomodulation. Because public TCR beta signatures pointed to carriage of CMV infection together with the matching HLA type, the HLA type of each donor mattered for the analysis.

The reads were generated on an Illumina HiSeq 1500. TCRdb handled the public reads itself, with Q25 trimming in fastp and clone calling in MiXCR, and kept productive beta chains. For every CDR3 protein sequence, its rows merge into one entry that carries the most common genes and DNA. In all, the sample holds under 350,000 distinct CDR3 sequences, and approximately 22% of those were seen once. Approximately 20% of the sample belongs to the ten largest clones. What the study reported, not specific to this receptor: The ex vivo response was dominated by HLA-C-restricted CMV-specific TCR beta clonotypes, which also provided the single most frequent clonotype in two of eight donors. In both this cohort and an independent approximately 370-donor cohort, the cumulative frequency of public TCR beta family members distinguished carriers of CMV infection plus the relevant HLA type.

The CDR1 and CDR2 encoded by the germline V gene are SGHTA and FQGNSA. V gives up 3 bases and J gives up 7 bases, and the segment between their germline ends measures 13 bases. From the cysteine up to the valine, the CDR3 has a length of 13 residues. The DNA shown is the 39-base CDR3, in frame from base 1. The V gene is TRBV7-2 and the J gene is TRBJ2-7, with a weak D call of TRBD1 (6 bases match). The sample was cultured PBMCs, taken from culture after CMV antigen stimulation. This receptor was identified in a human donor in good health (CMV status not recorded). Some clones in this sample may be carry-over from other donors' samples. The CDR3 here reads CASSLDSPLEQYV. Here is the DNA: TGTGCCAGCAGCTTGGACAGCCCCCTGGAGCAGTACGTC.